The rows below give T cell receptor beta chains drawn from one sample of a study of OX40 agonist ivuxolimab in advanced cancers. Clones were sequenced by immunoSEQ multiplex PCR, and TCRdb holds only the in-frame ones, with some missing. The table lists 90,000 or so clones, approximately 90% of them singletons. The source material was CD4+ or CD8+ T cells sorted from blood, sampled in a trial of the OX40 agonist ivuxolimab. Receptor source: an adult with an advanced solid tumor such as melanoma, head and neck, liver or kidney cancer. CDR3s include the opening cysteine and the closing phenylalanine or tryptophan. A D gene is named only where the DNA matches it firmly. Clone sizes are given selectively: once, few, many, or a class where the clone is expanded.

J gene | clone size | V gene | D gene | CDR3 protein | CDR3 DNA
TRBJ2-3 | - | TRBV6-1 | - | CASTKPQKDTQYF | TGTGCCAGCACCAAACCCCAGAAAGATACGCAGTATTTT
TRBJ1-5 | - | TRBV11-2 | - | CASSAGWGGGQPQHF | TGTGCCAGCAGCGCAGGGTGGGGAGGAGGTCAGCCCCAGCATTTT
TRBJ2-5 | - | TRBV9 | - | CASSVVGNQETQYF | TGTGCCAGCAGCGTGGTGGGAAACCAAGAGACCCAGTACTTC
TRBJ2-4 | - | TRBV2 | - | CASSVGRIENIQYF | TGTGCCAGCAGTGTGGGGAGGATCGAAAACATTCAGTACTTC
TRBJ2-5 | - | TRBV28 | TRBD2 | CATATGLAGGRGSEQYF | TGTGCCACCGCAACTGGACTAGCGGGAGGGCGGGGTTCTGAGCAGTACTTC
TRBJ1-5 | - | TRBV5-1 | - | CASSLGGGSNQPQHF | TGCGCCAGCAGCTTAGGAGGGGGGAGCAATCAGCCCCAGCATTTT
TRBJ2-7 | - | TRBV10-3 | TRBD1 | CAISEALTGALYEQYF | TGTGCCATCAGTGAGGCCCTCACAGGGGCTTTGTACGAGCAGTACTTC
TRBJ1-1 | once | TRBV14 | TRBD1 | CASSRGTGRGTEAFF | TGTGCCAGCAGCCGGGGGACAGGCCGTGGCACTGAAGCTTTCTTT
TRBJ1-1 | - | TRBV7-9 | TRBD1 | CASYKNRGNTEAFF | TGTGCCAGCTATAAAAACAGGGGGAACACTGAAGCTTTCTTT
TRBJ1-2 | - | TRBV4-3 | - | CASSPGQAGYGYTF | TGCGCCAGCAGCCCGGGACAAGCTGGGTATGGCTACACCTTC
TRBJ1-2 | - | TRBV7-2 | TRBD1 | CASSAAQGAANYGYTF | TGTGCCAGCAGCGCGGCACAGGGGGCGGCTAACTATGGCTACACCTTC
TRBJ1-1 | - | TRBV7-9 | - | CASSLLRARDLEAFF | TGTGCCAGCAGCTTACTCAGGGCCCGGGACCTTGAAGCTTTCTTT
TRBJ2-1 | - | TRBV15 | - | CATSKGGSSYNEQFF | TGTGCCACCAGCAAGGGAGGAAGCTCCTACAATGAGCAGTTCTTC
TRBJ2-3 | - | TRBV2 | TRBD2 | CASSARTSGPSTDTQYF | TGCGCCAGCAGTGCCCGGACTAGCGGGCCTTCCACAGATACGCAGTATTTT
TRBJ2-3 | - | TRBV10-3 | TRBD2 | CARPPGLAADTQYF | TGTGCCAGACCTCCGGGACTAGCTGCAGATACGCAGTATTTT
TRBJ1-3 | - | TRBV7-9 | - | CASSKGTMTSSGNTIYF | TGTGCCAGCAGCAAAGGCACCATGACCAGCTCTGGAAACACCATATATTTT
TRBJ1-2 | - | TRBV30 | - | CAWSKDYGYTF | TGTGCCTGGAGCAAGGACTATGGCTACACCTTC
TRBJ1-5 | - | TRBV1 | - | CTSSQGREGQPQHF | TGCACCAGCAGCCAAGGCCGGGAGGGTCAGCCCCAGCATTTT
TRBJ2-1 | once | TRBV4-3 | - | CASSQQYNEQFF | TGCGCCAGCAGCCAACAATACAATGAGCAGTTCTTC
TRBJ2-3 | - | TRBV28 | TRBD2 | CATRLAGSTDTQYF | TGTGCCACCAGACTAGCGGGCAGCACAGATACGCAGTATTTT
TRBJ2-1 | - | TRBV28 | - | CASSLLGFREQFF | TGTGCCAGCAGTTTATTGGGTTTTCGGGAGCAGTTCTTC
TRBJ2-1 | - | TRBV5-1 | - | CASSLAASLYNEQFF | TGCGCCAGCAGCTTGGCGGCTAGCTTGTACAATGAGCAGTTCTTC
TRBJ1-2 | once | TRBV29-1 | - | CSVEGPGAYGYTF | TGCAGCGTTGAAGGGCCGGGCGCCTATGGCTACACCTTC
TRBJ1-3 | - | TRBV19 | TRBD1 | CASTGQGPSSGNTIYF | TGTGCCAGTACTGGACAGGGTCCAAGCTCTGGAAACACCATATATTTT
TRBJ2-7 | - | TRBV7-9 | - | CASSSGPTYEQYF | TGTGCCAGCAGCTCGGGACCAACCTACGAGCAGTACTTC
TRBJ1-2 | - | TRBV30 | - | CAWSVSRHGYTF | TGTGCCTGGAGTGTGTCCCGGCATGGCTACACCTTC
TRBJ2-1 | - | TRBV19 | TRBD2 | CASSFRTSGRNEQFF | TGTGCCAGTAGTTTTCGGACTAGCGGGAGAAATGAGCAGTTCTTC
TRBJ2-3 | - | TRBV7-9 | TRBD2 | CASNSVGGTHSSTDTQYF | TGTGCCAGCAACTCGGTGGGAGGGACCCACTCTAGCACAGATACGCAGTATTTT
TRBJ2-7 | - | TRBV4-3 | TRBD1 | CASSQRRTGAYEQYF | TGCGCCAGCAGCCAGCGTCGGACAGGGGCGTACGAGCAGTACTTC
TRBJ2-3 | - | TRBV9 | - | CASSAPSLPGRTDTQYF | TGTGCCAGCAGCGCTCCTAGCCTCCCAGGAAGAACAGATACGCAGTATTTT
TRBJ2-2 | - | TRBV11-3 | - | CASSLVSLSTGELFF | TGTGCCAGCAGCTTAGTCTCTTTGAGCACCGGGGAGCTGTTTTTT
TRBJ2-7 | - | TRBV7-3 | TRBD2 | CASSLSGRGYEQYF | TGTGCCAGCAGCTTATCCGGGAGGGGGTACGAGCAGTACTTC
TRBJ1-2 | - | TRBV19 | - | CASSIGPVNYGYTF | TGTGCCAGTAGTATCGGACCGGTTAACTATGGCTACACCTTC
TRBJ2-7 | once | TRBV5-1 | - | CASSLGQDYEQYF | TGCGCCAGCAGCTTGGGACAGGACTACGAGCAGTACTTC
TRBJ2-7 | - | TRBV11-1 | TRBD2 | CASSLGLAGGNSYEQYF | TGTGCCAGCAGCTTAGGACTAGCGGGAGGAAACTCCTACGAGCAGTACTTC
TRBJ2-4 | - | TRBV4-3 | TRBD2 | CASSQGGTSVGKNIQYF | TGCGCCAGCAGCCAAGGTGGGACTAGCGTGGGGAAAAACATTCAGTACTTC
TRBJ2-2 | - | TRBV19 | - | CASSLALRGETGELFF | TGTGCCAGTAGTTTAGCCCTAAGGGGGGAAACCGGGGAGCTGTTTTTT
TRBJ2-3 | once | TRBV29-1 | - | CSVELGISTQYF | TGCAGCGTTGAACTCGGGATATCCACGCAGTATTTT
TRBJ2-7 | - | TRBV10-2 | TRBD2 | CASKASGSYEQYF | TGCGCCAGCAAAGCTAGCGGGTCCTACGAGCAGTACTTC
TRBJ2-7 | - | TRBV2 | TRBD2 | CASSTFGAGVSYEQYF | TGTGCCAGCAGCACCTTCGGGGCGGGAGTGAGCTACGAGCAGTACTTC
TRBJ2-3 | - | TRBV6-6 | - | CASSYDPSTDTQYF | TGTGCCAGCAGTTACGACCCAAGCACAGATACGCAGTATTTT
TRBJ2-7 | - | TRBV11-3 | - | CASSLTGVTYEQYF | TGTGCCAGCAGCCTGACAGGCGTGACCTACGAGCAGTACTTC
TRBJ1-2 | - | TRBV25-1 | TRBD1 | CASSQGQHYGYTF | TGTGCCAGCAGTCAGGGACAGCACTATGGCTACACCTTC
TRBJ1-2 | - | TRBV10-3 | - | CAISPGLSEANYGYTF | TGTGCCATCAGTCCGGGTCTGTCCGAAGCTAACTATGGCTACACCTTC
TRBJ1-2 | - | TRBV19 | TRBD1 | CASTPGTAAYGYTF | TGTGCCAGTACACCTGGGACAGCAGCGTATGGCTACACCTTC
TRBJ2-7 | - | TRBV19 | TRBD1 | CASRTGTGLNEQYF | TGTGCCAGTCGGACCGGGACAGGCTTGAACGAGCAGTACTTC
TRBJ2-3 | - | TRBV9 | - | CASSVASFSTDTQYF | TGTGCCAGCAGCGTAGCTTCGTTTAGCACAGATACGCAGTATTTT
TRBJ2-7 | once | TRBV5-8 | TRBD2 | CASSDSGNPAQYF | TGTGCCAGCAGCGATAGCGGGAATCCGGCGCAGTACTTC
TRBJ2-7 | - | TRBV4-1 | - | CASSQPGQPYEQYF | TGCGCCAGCAGCCAACCCGGGCAACCCTACGAGCAGTACTTC
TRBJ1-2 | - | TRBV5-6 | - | CASSFGIQPLNYDYTF | TGTGCCAGCAGCTTTGGTATCCAGCCTCTTAACTATGACTACACCTTC
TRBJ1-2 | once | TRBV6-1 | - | CALTRGREANYGYTF | TGTGCGTTAACGCGGGGTCGTGAAGCTAACTATGGCTACACCTTC
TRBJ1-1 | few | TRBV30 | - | CAWSVNQGSAFF | TGTGCCTGGAGTGTAAATCAGGGGTCAGCTTTCTTT
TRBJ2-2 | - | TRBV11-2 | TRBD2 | CASSPRLAGNTGELFF | TGTGCCAGCAGCCCTAGACTAGCGGGAAACACCGGGGAGCTGTTTTTT
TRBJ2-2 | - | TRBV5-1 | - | CASRHEGQGDTGELFF | TGCGCCAGCAGACACGAGGGGCAGGGCGACACCGGGGAGCTGTTTTTT
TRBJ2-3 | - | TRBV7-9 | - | CASSFSVGGVTDTQYF | TGTGCCAGCAGCTTCTCGGTCGGCGGGGTCACAGATACGCAGTATTTT